The entry below describes one T cell receptor beta chain. The PCR had 60 Vbeta and 13 Jbeta primers. Profiling relied on immunoSEQ multiplex PCR, and the TCRdb table lists in-frame clones only, not all of them. The table records more than 150,000 clones, about 80% of them present only once. This CDR3 spans 15 amino acids. The ends were cut back, 5 bases at V and 2 bases at J, with 16 bases in the middle. Germline CDR1 is LNHDA and CDR2 is SQIVND (reference sequence). The data were obtained in a study of cytomegalovirus exposure and HLA in healthy donors. The material sequenced was PBMCs. This receptor was obtained from a man aged 35 to 55 in good health and CMV-seronegative. The chain recombines TRBV19 with TRBJ2-7; maybe TRBD2 (5 bases). The chain's CDR3 is CASSVGPGIAYEQYF. DNA of the CDR3: TGTGCCAGTAGTGTCGGTCCGGGAATAGCCTACGAGCAGTACTTC.